This T cell receptor (beta chain) was obtained from a study of blood T cell repertoires in COVID-19. Study in general: Acute-phase and convalescent COVID-19 samples originated in the United States, Italy and Spain. Nucleic acid was either cDNA or gDNA, and it came from T cells, B-cell-depleted T cells, or PBMCs.

CDR1 and CDR2 from the germline V gene are SEHNR and FQNEAQ (reference sequence). CDR3 size: 14 residues. J was trimmed by 12 bases and V by 6 bases; bases with no gene match: 15. Authors' methods: Researchers report that nucleated cell counts were estimated from reference gene primer amplification. TCRdb's copy holds only in-frame clones and misses some; the assay was immunoSEQ multiplex PCR. That table is the source of V, J and clone size, and D and trimming were worked out from the DNA. This table holds 95,000 to 100,000 clones, 80% to 90% found once. The chain carries TRBV7-9 and TRBJ1-2; 8 bases are a match to TRBD1. This TCR was sampled from a man older than 75 with acute or convalescent COVID-19. Specimen: peripheral blood. The CDR3 is CASSPTGTGPVDTF. CDR3 in DNA: TGTGCCAGCAGTCCTACCGGGACAGGTCCCGTGGACACCTTC.